These 8 T cell receptor beta chains were all obtained from the same sample, sequenced in a study of patients and donors after allogeneic stem cell transplantation. TCRdb re-called the RT-PCR reads through MiXCR, storing one row per CDR3 protein. Of 70,000 or so distinct CDR3 sequences listed, roughly 29% are singletons. Sequencing was done on a sample of blood, either unsorted or a sorted T cell fraction (not recorded which). All receptors come from a human donor who was either an allogeneic HSCT recipient or a stem cell or donor lymphocyte infusion donor (not recorded which). It is not recorded whose cells these are; they may come from a transplant donor.

This clonotype has only a few counts. The rearrangement joins TRBV12-3 or TRBV12-4 to TRBJ1-1; D is possibly TRBD1 (6 bases). The CDR3 runs to 11 residues. V lost 6 bases and J lost 8, with 10 bases in between. CDR3 residues: CASSRGYEAFF. The CDR3 DNA sequence: TGTGCCAGCAGCAGGGGTTACGAAGCTTTCTTT.

The CDR3 DNA reads as TGTGCCAGCCGCCTGGGGGAGTGGAGCACTGAAGCTTTCTTT. Translation: CASRLGEWSTEAFF. This chain connects TRBV12-3 or TRBV12-4 to TRBJ1-1, with D tentatively TRBD1 (5 bases). V lost 8 bases to trimming and J lost 4 bases, with 17 bases between them. CDR3 size: 14 residues.

This sequence joins TRBV20-1 and TRBJ1-6; D is ambiguous. CDR1 is DFQATT, CDR2 SNEGSKA, per germline (reference sequence). This CDR3 spans 14 amino acids. V was pared by 4 bases and J by 7 bases, with 14 bases between. The CDR3 bases are TGCAGTGCTACGGCGATGGGCGGAAATTCACCCCTCCACTTT. Translated, it gives CSATAMGGNSPLHF.

The V call is TRBV20-1, the J call TRBJ2-4; D not certain. The germline V gene encodes CDR1 DFQATT and CDR2 SNEGSKA (reference sequence). The CDR3 sequence is 15 residues long. V lost 4 bases to trimming and J lost 1 base, with 14 bases between them. The CDR3 loop reads CSATRSTEAKNIQYF. The CDR3 coding sequence is TGCAGTGCTACCCGGTCTACAGAGGCCAAAAACATTCAGTACTTC.

The J gene is TRBJ1-3, the V gene TRBV10-3; maybe TRBD1 (6 bases). CDR3 length equals 14 residues. Trimming stripped 7 bases from V and 2 bases from J, with 12 bases between. Germline V CDR1 and CDR2: ENHRY, SYGVKD. The chain's CDR3 is CAINEGEAGNTIYF. DNA for the CDR3: TGTGCCATCAACGAGGGGGAAGCTGGAAACACCATATATTTT.

The gene calls are TRBV7-3 and TRBJ2-3; 7 positions agree with TRBD1. The CDR3 extends over 13 amino acids. Germline V CDR1 and CDR2: SGHTA, FQGTGA. J lost 10 bases, V lost 4 bases, and 8 bases had no gene match. CDR3 nucleotide sequence: TGTGCCAGCAGCTCGGTGACAGGGCTTGCGCAGTATTTT. Amino acid sequence: CASSSVTGLAQYF. The full variable domain, in which reference TRBV7-3 and TRBJ2-3 provide the parts outside the CDR3, is GAGVSQTPSNKVTEKGKYVELRCDPISGHTALYWYRQSLGQGPEFLIYFQGTGAADDSGLPNDRFFAVRPEGSVSTLKIQRTERGDSAVYLCASSSVTGLAQYFGPGTRLTVL.

In this sample, this clonotype turned up many times. The chain carries TRBV20-1 and TRBJ1-6, with TRBD1 identical over 11 bases. Germline CDR1 reads DFQATT; CDR2 reads SNEGSKA (reference sequence). Germline trimming cut 6 bases from V and 12 bases from J; bases unmatched to any gene: 7. The CDR3 consists of 13 residues. The DNA of the CDR3 is TGCAGTGCCAAGGGACAGGGGGACCGACCCCTCCACTTT. Translated, it gives CSAKGQGDRPLHF.

The chain employs TRBV7-9 and TRBJ1-6, with TRBD1 identical over 8 bases. The V segment lost 5 bases and the J segment 7 bases; nucleotides outside the gene matches: 7. The CDR3 is made up of 15 amino acids. Per the germline V gene, CDR1 is SEHNR and CDR2 is FQNEAQ (reference sequence). This CDR3 is CASSLIGQGNSPLHF. As DNA, the CDR3 is TGTGCCAGCAGCCTTATTGGACAGGGAAATTCACCCCTCCACTTT.